This TCR beta chain derives from a study of glioma-infiltrating T cells after dendritic cell vaccination. Study details: Patients received three intradermal dendritic cell vaccine injections at biweekly intervals.

TCRB CDR3 was amplified from 2 ug genomic DNA or less. Method: immunoSEQ multiplex PCR; TCRdb's copy keeps in-frame clones and lacks some. The profile covers roughly 96,000 clones, with over 60% appearing a single time and 6% taken by the ten largest. This clone was seen more than once but under ten times. Selection required adequate fresh-frozen tumor tissue plus more than two years' survival data. Blood PBMC samples: pre-vaccination, two weeks post third vaccination, and at tumor progression. The germline V gene encodes CDR1 SGHTA and CDR2 FQGNSA. The V and J ends lost 5 bases and 7 bases, in that order; junction bases with no gene match: 8. The length of the CDR3 is 15 residues.

The chain joins TRBV7-2 to TRBJ1-6, with 7 bases identical to TRBD1. The sequence was obtained from a human donor with glioblastoma. The sample consisted of blood, taken before dendritic cell vaccination. CDR3 DNA sequence: TGTGCCAGCAGCCTGGGACAGCCTAACAATTCACCCCTCCACTTT. This sequence encodes CASSLGQPNNSPLHF.